This T cell receptor (beta chain) originates from a study of shared clonotypes between healthy human individuals. Study overall: A couple of female and a few male donors aged 18 to 49 were enrolled. Each donor contributed plates that comprised three CD4 naive, three CD4 memory, two CD8 naive and one CD8 memory.

The table lists this clone with a few counts. What it binds is not known. Study-wide results and caveats: All-four-donor shared clonotypes had higher generation probabilities than non-shared clonotypes did.

Method: immunoSEQ multiplex PCR; TCRdb's copy keeps in-frame clones and lacks some. The sample lists around 700,000 clones, approximately 79% occurring once. HIV-negative, healthy adults without recent acute infections or vaccinations were the donors. The CDR3 totals 15 residues. Trimming cost V 6 bases and J 3 bases, with 18 bases left between them. CDR1 is MNHNS, CDR2 SASEGT, per germline. The receptor's source is a woman younger than 45 in good health. The gene calls are TRBV6-1 and TRBJ2-7, with D possibly TRBD1 on 7 matching bases. Sequenced input: memory CD4+ T cells sorted from blood. The subset is: CD45RA-negative fraction. CDR3 protein: CASSLRGVMGYEQYF. As DNA, the CDR3 is TGTGCCAGCAGCCTCAGGGGGGTTATGGGCTACGAGCAGTACTTC.